This TCR beta chain was found in a study of cytomegalovirus exposure and HLA in healthy donors. 60 Vbeta and 13 Jbeta primers were used in PCR. Here immunoSEQ multiplex PCR was the method, and the copy in TCRdb shows in-frame clones only, minus some. The sample holds nearly 100,000 clones; around 10% are singletons and the top ten take around 4.9%. This clone was detected only a few times. As yet, its antigen is unknown. The germline gives CDR1 MNHEY, CDR2 SVGAGI. The CDR3 length is 11 residues. V lost 5 bases, J lost 9 bases, and 0 bases stayed unmatched. Regarding the study as a whole: TRBV6-2, TRBV6-3 and other indistinguishable V segments were excluded. Using a false discovery rate of 0.05, a later analysis showed that 15,000 to 20,000 TCR beta sequences were associated with HLA alleles.

The source of this sequence is a middle-aged man in good health and CMV-seropositive. Sample: PBMCs. This chain uses TRBV6-5 with TRBJ1-3, with 8 bases fitting TRBD1. CDR3 nucleotide sequence: TGTGCCAGCAGTCAGGGGGCCACCATATATTTT. This gives the protein CASSQGATIYF.